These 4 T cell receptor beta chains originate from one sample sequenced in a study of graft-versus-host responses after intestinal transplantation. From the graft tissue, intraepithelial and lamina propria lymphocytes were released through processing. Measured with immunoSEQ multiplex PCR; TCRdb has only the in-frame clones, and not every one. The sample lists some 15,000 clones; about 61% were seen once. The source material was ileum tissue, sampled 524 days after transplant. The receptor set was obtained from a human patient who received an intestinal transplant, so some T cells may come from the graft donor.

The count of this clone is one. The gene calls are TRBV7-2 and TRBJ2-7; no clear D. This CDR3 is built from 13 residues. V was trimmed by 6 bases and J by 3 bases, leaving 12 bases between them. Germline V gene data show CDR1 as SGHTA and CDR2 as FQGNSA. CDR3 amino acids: CASSFRGNYEQYF. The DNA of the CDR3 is TGTGCCAGCAGTTTTCGCGGAAACTACGAGCAGTACTTC.

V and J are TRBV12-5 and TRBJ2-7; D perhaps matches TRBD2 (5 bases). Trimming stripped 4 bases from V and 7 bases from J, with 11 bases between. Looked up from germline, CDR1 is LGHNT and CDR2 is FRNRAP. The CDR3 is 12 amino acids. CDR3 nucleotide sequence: TGTGCTAGTGGTTCGGAGGCTTATGAGCAGTACTTC. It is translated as CASGSEAYEQYF. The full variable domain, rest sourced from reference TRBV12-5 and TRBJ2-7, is DARVTQTPRHKVTEMGQEVTMRCQPILGHNTVFWYRQTMMQGLELLAYFRNRAPLDDSGMPKDRFSAEMPDATLATLKIQPSEPRDSAVYFCASGSEAYEQYFGPGTRLTVT.

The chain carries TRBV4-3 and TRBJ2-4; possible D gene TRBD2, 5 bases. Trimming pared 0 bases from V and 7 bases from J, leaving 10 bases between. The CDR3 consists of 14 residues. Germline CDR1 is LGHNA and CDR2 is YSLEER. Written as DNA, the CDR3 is TGCGCCAGCAGCCAAGATTACCCGGGGAACATTCAGTACTTC. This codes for CASSQDYPGNIQYF.

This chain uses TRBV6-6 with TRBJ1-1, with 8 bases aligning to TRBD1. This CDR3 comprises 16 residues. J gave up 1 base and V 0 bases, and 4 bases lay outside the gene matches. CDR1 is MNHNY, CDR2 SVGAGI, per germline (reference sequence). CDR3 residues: CASSYSTGEANTEAFF. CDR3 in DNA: TGTGCCAGCAGTTACTCGACAGGGGAGGCGAACACTGAAGCTTTCTTT.